Listed below are T cell receptor beta chains from one sample, sequenced in a study of STAT5B mutations in CD4+ large granular lymphocyte leukemia. Some clones are missing from TCRdb's copy, which holds only in-frame ones; the method was immunoSEQ multiplex PCR. Of tens of thousands of clones in the sample, 70% to 85% are singletons; the top ten hold under 0.4%. Sequenced input: CD4+ T cells from blood buffy coats. These receptors were collected from a human donor in good health. Each CDR3 is given with its conserved first and last residue. A D gene is named only where the DNA matches it firmly. Size is stated for part of the rows, as once, few or many counts, or as a class when the clone is expanded.

j_call: TRBJ2-3
d_call: .
clone_size: .
v_call: TRBV6-1
cdr3_nt: TGTGCCAGCAAACGACTAGTTATGAGCACAGATACGCAGTATTTT
cdr3_aa: CASKRLVMSTDTQYF

j_call: TRBJ1-5
d_call: TRBD1
clone_size: .
v_call: TRBV2
cdr3_nt: TGTGCCAGCAGTGAAGTAACAGGGGGAAGCAATCAGCCCCAGCATTTT
cdr3_aa: CASSEVTGGSNQPQHF

j_call: TRBJ2-1
d_call: TRBD2
clone_size: .
v_call: TRBV5-4
cdr3_nt: TGTGCCAGCAGCTTCGGGGCTAGCGGGGGCAATGAGCAGTTCTTC
cdr3_aa: CASSFGASGGNEQFF

j_call: TRBJ2-1
d_call: .
clone_size: once
v_call: TRBV6-5
cdr3_nt: TGTGCCAGCAGTCCCACAGGGAGATCCTACAATGAGCAGTTCTTC
cdr3_aa: CASSPTGRSYNEQFF

j_call: TRBJ1-4
d_call: .
clone_size: .
v_call: TRBV27
cdr3_nt: TGTGCCAGCAGTTCTAGTGGAGCAACTAATGAAAAACTGTTTTTT
cdr3_aa: CASSSSGATNEKLFF

j_call: TRBJ2-1
d_call: TRBD2
clone_size: .
v_call: TRBV10-3
cdr3_nt: TGTGCCATCAGTGAGTCTGAGCGGGAGCCCTACAATGAGCAGTTCTTC
cdr3_aa: CAISESEREPYNEQFF

j_call: TRBJ1-5
d_call: TRBD1
clone_size: once
v_call: TRBV5-6
cdr3_nt: TGTGCCAGCAGCTTATCTACCCGGGACAGGGCAGTCGACAATCAGCCCCAGCATTTT
cdr3_aa: CASSLSTRDRAVDNQPQHF

j_call: TRBJ2-6
d_call: TRBD1
clone_size: .
v_call: TRBV28
cdr3_nt: TGTGCCAGCAGTTCCCAGGGGGCGGAAGGGGCCAACGTCCTGACTTTC
cdr3_aa: CASSSQGAEGANVLTF

j_call: TRBJ2-7
d_call: .
clone_size: .
v_call: TRBV6-6
cdr3_nt: TGTGCCAGCAGTTACACCCAGGGGACTGGGTACTTC
cdr3_aa: CASSYTQGTGYF

j_call: TRBJ1-3
d_call: .
clone_size: .
v_call: TRBV5-1
cdr3_nt: TGCGCCAGCAGCTGGGGGGTAGTTTCGTCTGGAAACACCATATATTTT
cdr3_aa: CASSWGVVSSGNTIYF

j_call: TRBJ2-7
d_call: .
clone_size: .
v_call: TRBV7-2
cdr3_nt: TGTGCCAGCAGCTTAGGACAGAACTACGAGCAGTACTTC
cdr3_aa: CASSLGQNYEQYF

j_call: TRBJ2-3
d_call: .
clone_size: .
v_call: TRBV28
cdr3_nt: TGTGCCAGCAGCACCTACACCGGGGGCACAGATACGCAGTATTTT
cdr3_aa: CASSTYTGGTDTQYF

j_call: TRBJ2-2
d_call: TRBD2
clone_size: .
v_call: TRBV28
cdr3_nt: TGTGCCAGCAGTCTACAAATGACTAGCGGGGGGATCACCGGGGAGCTGTTTTTT
cdr3_aa: CASSLQMTSGGITGELFF

j_call: TRBJ1-5
d_call: TRBD1
clone_size: .
v_call: TRBV30
cdr3_nt: TGTGCCTGGAGTGTTCCAGGGGGATGGGAGCCCCAGCATTTT
cdr3_aa: CAWSVPGGWEPQHF

j_call: TRBJ1-1
d_call: TRBD1
clone_size: .
v_call: TRBV14
cdr3_nt: TGTGCCAGCAGCGCCACAGGGGCGGACACTGAAGCTTTCTTT
cdr3_aa: CASSATGADTEAFF

j_call: TRBJ1-1
d_call: .
clone_size: once
v_call: TRBV19
cdr3_nt: TGTGCCAGTAGTAAGGGACGGCCGAACACTGAAGCTTTCTTT
cdr3_aa: CASSKGRPNTEAFF

j_call: TRBJ2-3
d_call: .
clone_size: .
v_call: TRBV19
cdr3_nt: TGTGCCAGTTCTTGGAGTAGCACAGATACGCAGTATTTT
cdr3_aa: CASSWSSTDTQYF

j_call: TRBJ2-3
d_call: .
clone_size: .
v_call: TRBV7-3
cdr3_nt: TGTGCCAGCAGCTCTCTCCCCGTGAGTGCTGTTTACACAGATACGCAGTATTTT
cdr3_aa: CASSSLPVSAVYTDTQYF

j_call: TRBJ1-1
d_call: .
clone_size: .
v_call: TRBV15
cdr3_nt: TGTGCCACCAGCAGAGATCGTGGGAACACTGAAGCTTTCTTT
cdr3_aa: CATSRDRGNTEAFF

j_call: TRBJ1-5
d_call: .
clone_size: .
v_call: TRBV7-8
cdr3_nt: TGTGCCAGCAGCTATGGGGTTAATAGCAATCAGCCCCAGCATTTT
cdr3_aa: CASSYGVNSNQPQHF

j_call: TRBJ1-1
d_call: .
clone_size: once
v_call: TRBV9
cdr3_nt: TGTGCCAGCAGCGTACAATGGAGTTACAGGGAGGGTACTGAAGCTTTCTTT
cdr3_aa: CASSVQWSYREGTEAFF

j_call: TRBJ1-6
d_call: TRBD1
clone_size: .
v_call: TRBV27
cdr3_nt: TGTGCCAGCAGTTCCCTCCGGGACAGGGTTGGAATCTCCTATAATTCACCCCTCCACTTT
cdr3_aa: CASSSLRDRVGISYNSPLHF

j_call: TRBJ2-5
d_call: .
clone_size: .
v_call: TRBV7-2
cdr3_nt: TGTGCCAGCAGCTTAGCCGGGCTTGGGACCCAGTACTTC
cdr3_aa: CASSLAGLGTQYF

j_call: TRBJ2-3
d_call: .
clone_size: .
v_call: TRBV7-9
cdr3_nt: TGTGCCAGCAGCCCTAGCACAGATACGCAGTATTTT
cdr3_aa: CASSPSTDTQYF

j_call: TRBJ2-1
d_call: TRBD2
clone_size: .
v_call: TRBV2
cdr3_nt: TGTGCCAGCGCGTCGTCCCTAGCGGGGTACAATGAGCAGTTCTTC
cdr3_aa: CASASSLAGYNEQFF

j_call: TRBJ2-4
d_call: TRBD1
clone_size: .
v_call: TRBV18
cdr3_nt: TGTGCCAGCTCACCTCAGGGGGCGGACATTCAGTACTTC
cdr3_aa: CASSPQGADIQYF

j_call: TRBJ2-1
d_call: TRBD2
clone_size: .
v_call: TRBV7-2
cdr3_nt: TGTGCCAGCAGATCAGCGGGAGTCAATGAGCAGTTCTTC
cdr3_aa: CASRSAGVNEQFF

j_call: TRBJ1-6
d_call: .
clone_size: .
v_call: TRBV9
cdr3_nt: TGTGCCAGCAGCGTGGACAGCTATAATTCACCCCTCCACTTT
cdr3_aa: CASSVDSYNSPLHF

j_call: TRBJ1-6
d_call: .
clone_size: .
v_call: TRBV5-1
cdr3_nt: TGCGCCAGCAGCTTGGGGGGGGGCAGATCACCCCTCCACTTT
cdr3_aa: CASSLGGGRSPLHF

j_call: TRBJ1-6
d_call: TRBD1
clone_size: .
v_call: TRBV7-3
cdr3_nt: TGTGCCAGCAGCTTATTAGGACAGGGCGGTTCACCCCTCCACTTT
cdr3_aa: CASSLLGQGGSPLHF

j_call: TRBJ2-4
d_call: TRBD1
clone_size: .
v_call: TRBV5-4
cdr3_nt: TGTGCCAGCAGCTTGCCGACGACAGGGAAAAACATTCAGTACTTC
cdr3_aa: CASSLPTTGKNIQYF